These 7 T cell receptor beta chains were sequenced from one sample in a study of T cell repertoires in cytomegalovirus infection. The antigens these receptors bind are not known. Each CDR3 protein is one row after TCRdb ran MiXCR on the reads. The sample yields 900,000 to 950,000 distinct CDR3 sequences, roughly 31% seen once. Sequencing used cultured CD8+ T cells from PBMCs, obtained from culture after CMV antigen stimulation. The receptors were sampled from a human donor in good health (CMV status not recorded). Some clones in this sample may be carry-over from other donors' samples.

This clonotype appeared many times. The chain links TRBV7-2 to TRBJ1-1; 8 nucleotides align to TRBD1. Trimming at V came to 3 bases and at J to 1 base, leaving 4 bases not matched to a gene. The germline V gene has CDR1 SGHTA and CDR2 FQGNSA. The CDR3 consists of 15 residues. CDR3 nucleotide sequence: TGTGCCAGCAGCTTCTCAGGGGGCTGGAACACTGAAGCTTTCTTT. This translates into CASSFSGGWNTEAFF.

With respect to this clonotype: Just one base apart from a much larger clone, this may be a read error. The chain combines TRBV12-3 or TRBV12-4 with TRBJ2-7; no clear D gene. CDR3 length: 12 residues. V was clipped by 7 bases and J by 2 bases, with 9 bases between them. The CDR3 nucleotides read TGTGCCAGCACCTTGGACCCCTACGAGCAGTACTTC. It is translated as CASTLDPYEQYF.

The chain couples TRBV9 to TRBJ2-7, with D perhaps matching TRBD1 (7 bases). The CDR3 runs 15 residues. V dropped 4 bases and J dropped 3 bases, with 17 bases sitting between them. Germline CDR1 is SGDLS and CDR2 is YYNGEE. The DNA for the CDR3 is TGTGCCAGCAGCTCCGGAGGGGACAGCATCTACGAGCAGTACTTC. Amino acid sequence: CASSSGGDSIYEQYF. Together with reference TRBV9 and TRBJ2-7, the CDR3 gives the full variable domain: DSGVTQTPKHLITATGQRVTLRCSPRSGDLSVYWYQQSLDQGLQFLIQYYNGEERAKGNILERFSAQQFPDLHSELNLSSLELGDSALYFCASSSGGDSIYEQYFGPGTRLTVT.

This clonotype was counted between two and nine times. The V gene is TRBV6-1, the J gene TRBJ2-7, with 11 positions matching TRBD2. The length of the CDR3 is 17 residues. The V gene end was trimmed by 4 bases and the J gene end by 2 bases; junction bases not matched to a gene: 10. Germline CDR1 MNHNS, CDR2 SASEGT. Here the CDR3 DNA reads TGTGCCAGCAGTGTGGGTATAGCGGGGGGGCCAACCTACGAGCAGTACTTC. It yields the protein CASSVGIAGGPTYEQYF.

The rearrangement joins TRBV24-1 to TRBJ2-5, with TRBD1 identical over 11 bases. CDR1 KGHDR and CDR2 SFDVKD come from the germline V gene. The CDR3 covers 16 residues. V gave up 1 base and J gave up 4 bases; unmatched junction bases: 4. CDR3 DNA sequence: TGTGCCACCAGTGATTTACTGGACAGGGGGCTAGAGACCCAGTACTTC. It yields the protein CATSDLLDRGLETQYF.

Ten or more counts support this clonotype. This chain uses TRBV4-1 with TRBJ1-1; TRBD1 matches 7 bases. Germline CDR1 reads MGHRA; CDR2 reads YSYEKL. V trimming: 3 bases; J trimming: 4 bases; junction bases outside the gene matches: 11. The CDR3 is made up of 16 amino acids. CDR3 sequence reads: CASSHREGGPPTEAFF. The CDR3 region has the DNA TGCGCCAGCAGCCACCGAGAAGGGGGCCCGCCCACTGAAGCTTTCTTT.

V gene TRBV7-6 combines with J gene TRBJ2-2; D call uncertain. V dropped 2 bases and J dropped 7 bases, with 11 bases sitting between them. Germline CDR1 and CDR2: SGHVS and FNYEAQ. The CDR3 is 14 residues long. CDR3 protein: CASSLPLEVGELFF. CDR3 nucleotides: TGTGCCAGCAGCTTACCCCTGGAAGTCGGGGAGCTGTTTTTT.